Listed below are T cell receptor beta chains from one sample, sequenced in a study of T cell responses to AZD1222 COVID-19 vaccine. Clones were read by immunoSEQ multiplex PCR, and TCRdb kept only the in-frame ones, dropping some. Here the sample spans approximately 140,000 clones, around 88% being singletons. Here the sequenced sample was peripheral blood, taken on day 0 of AZD1222 vaccination. The receptors here all came from an adult in good health. Both conserved end residues are part of each CDR3. The order of the fields is J gene, V gene, CDR3 protein.

TRBJ2-7 TRBV29-1 CSAGGPSPYEQYF
TRBJ1-3 TRBV30 CAWSRVSGNTIYF
TRBJ2-2 TRBV21-1 CASSKARGETNTGELFF
TRBJ1-4 TRBV7-9 CASSLGVQAATNEKLFF
TRBJ1-1 TRBV28 CASSTLQGPAFF
TRBJ2-1 TRBV7-2 CASSVTSGAVLVQFF
TRBJ1-2 TRBV4-1 CASSQDPGGRGYTF
TRBJ1-1 TRBV27 CASSWRGYTEAFF
TRBJ2-5 TRBV10-3 CAIREGASGAQETQYF
TRBJ2-3 TRBV2 CASSVLPGSTDTQYF
TRBJ2-1 TRBV3-1/TRBV3-2 CASSQIGGGYNEQFF
TRBJ1-1 TRBV7-3 CASSLTAGQNTEAFF
TRBJ1-4 TRBV4-1 CASSRFGQLATNEKLFF
TRBJ1-6 TRBV7-9 CASSWGADNNSPLHF
TRBJ1-1 TRBV10-3 CAISVSGGFGTEAFF
TRBJ1-2 TRBV6-2/TRBV6-3 CASSYRPGGSWYGYTF
TRBJ1-3 TRBV18 CASSGDSSFGNTIYF
TRBJ2-5 TRBV6-5 CASSRTGGPETQYF
TRBJ1-1 TRBV9 CASSVGAGNTEAFF
TRBJ1-2 TRBV25-1 CASSATGGGYGYTF
TRBJ1-2 TRBV6-5 CASSYGPRGYTF
TRBJ1-2 TRBV2 CASSEDRRGATNYGYTF
TRBJ1-2 TRBV6-5 CATSDRGYGYTF
TRBJ2-7 TRBV7-9 CASSFTPLPGRREYEQYF
TRBJ1-2 TRBV7-2 CASSADRSADGYTF
TRBJ1-1 TRBV2 CASSGGGNKGPSITEAFF
TRBJ2-7 TRBV6-7 CANVQGPVYEQYF
TRBJ1-1 TRBV4-1 CASSRGMGGLLNTEAFF
TRBJ1-5 TRBV6-2/TRBV6-3 CASSYGSGTQPQHF
TRBJ2-2 TRBV11-3 CASSLSRDTGELFF
TRBJ2-1 TRBV11-2 CASSLDWRGALANEQFF
TRBJ2-3 TRBV4-3 CASSQEQTGDTQYF
TRBJ1-1 TRBV6-5 CASNEPAREAFF
TRBJ2-6 TRBV28 CASSLPPWGSPSGANVLTF
TRBJ1-1 TRBV19 CASSGQVGEAFF
TRBJ1-1 TRBV5-1 CASSWGQIGTEAFF
TRBJ2-3 TRBV3-1/TRBV3-2 CASSPGTSGGINRGTQYF
TRBJ2-7 TRBV5-1 CASSLATDGSYEQYF
TRBJ2-3 TRBV4-2 CASSHGLAPSTDTQYF
TRBJ1-2 TRBV30 CAWSLGGGYTF
TRBJ1-1 TRBV6-5 CASSYSDGDTEAFF
TRBJ2-6 TRBV19 CASSSPGANVLTF
TRBJ2-3 TRBV7-2 CASSTRDTTQYF
TRBJ1-2 TRBV18 CASSLADRGHGYTF
TRBJ2-6 TRBV7-9 CASRLQGGSGANVLTF
TRBJ1-1 TRBV5-4 CASSPPGVGTEAFF
TRBJ1-5 TRBV19 CASSIGSGNQPQHF
TRBJ1-1 TRBV28 CASSLGSGGRIEAFF
TRBJ1-2 TRBV2 CASTPDRGGYTF
TRBJ2-2 TRBV5-1 CASSLVRTRGAGELFF
TRBJ1-6 TRBV3-1/TRBV3-2 CASSLQSGHNNSPLHF
TRBJ1-1 TRBV6-2/TRBV6-3 CASSNLTPQREAFF
TRBJ2-2 TRBV18 CASSPRGLNTGELFF
TRBJ2-3 TRBV6-6 CASSQRGASTDTQYF
TRBJ1-3 TRBV11-3 CASSPGFGNTIYF
TRBJ2-7 TRBV19 CASEPSAGSYEQYF
TRBJ1-1 TRBV16 CASSRSGQGNTEAFF
TRBJ2-1 TRBV3-1/TRBV3-2 CASSQDGGLAGGLISNEQFF
TRBJ1-5 TRBV6-2/TRBV6-3 CASSYSSTGVQPQHF
TRBJ2-7 TRBV7-3 CASSLTPGPTREQYF